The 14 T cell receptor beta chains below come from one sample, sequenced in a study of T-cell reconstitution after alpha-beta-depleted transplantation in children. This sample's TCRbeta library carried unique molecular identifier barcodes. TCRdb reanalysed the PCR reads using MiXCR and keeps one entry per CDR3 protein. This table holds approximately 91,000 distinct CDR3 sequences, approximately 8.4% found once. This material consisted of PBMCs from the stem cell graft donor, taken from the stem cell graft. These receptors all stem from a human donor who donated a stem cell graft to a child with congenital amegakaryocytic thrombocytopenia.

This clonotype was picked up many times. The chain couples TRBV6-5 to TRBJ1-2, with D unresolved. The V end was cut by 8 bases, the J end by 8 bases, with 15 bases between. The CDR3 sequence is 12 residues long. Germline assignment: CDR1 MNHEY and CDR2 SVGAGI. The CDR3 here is CASGYREAGYTF. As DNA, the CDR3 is TGTGCCAGCGGCTACCGGGAGGCCGGCTACACCTTC.

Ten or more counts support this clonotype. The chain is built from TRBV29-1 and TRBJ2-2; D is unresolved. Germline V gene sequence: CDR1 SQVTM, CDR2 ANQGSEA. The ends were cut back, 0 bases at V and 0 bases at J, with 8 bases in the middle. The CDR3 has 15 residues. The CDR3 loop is CSVEDLRANTGELFF. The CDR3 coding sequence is TGCAGCGTTGAAGATCTTCGGGCGAACACCGGGGAGCTGTTTTTT.

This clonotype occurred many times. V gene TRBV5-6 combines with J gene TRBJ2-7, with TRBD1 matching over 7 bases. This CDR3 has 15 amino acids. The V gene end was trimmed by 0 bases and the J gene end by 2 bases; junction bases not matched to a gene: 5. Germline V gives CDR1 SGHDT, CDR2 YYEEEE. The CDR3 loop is CASSLGDRVAYEQYF. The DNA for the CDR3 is TGTGCCAGCAGCTTGGGTGACAGGGTGGCCTACGAGCAGTACTTC.

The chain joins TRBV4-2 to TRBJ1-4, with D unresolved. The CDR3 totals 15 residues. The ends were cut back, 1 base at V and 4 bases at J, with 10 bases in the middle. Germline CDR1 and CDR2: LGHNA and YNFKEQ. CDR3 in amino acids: CASSQGVGDNEKLFF. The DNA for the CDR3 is TGTGCCAGCAGCCAAGGGGTAGGAGATAATGAAAAACTGTTTTTT.

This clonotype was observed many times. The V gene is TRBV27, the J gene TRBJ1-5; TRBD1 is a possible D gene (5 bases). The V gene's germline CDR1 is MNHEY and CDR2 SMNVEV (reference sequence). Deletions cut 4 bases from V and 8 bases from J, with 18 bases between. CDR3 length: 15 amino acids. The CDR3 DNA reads TGTGCCAGCAGTTCCCAGGGACGGACGATCGAGCCCCAGCATTTT. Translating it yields CASSSQGRTIEPQHF.

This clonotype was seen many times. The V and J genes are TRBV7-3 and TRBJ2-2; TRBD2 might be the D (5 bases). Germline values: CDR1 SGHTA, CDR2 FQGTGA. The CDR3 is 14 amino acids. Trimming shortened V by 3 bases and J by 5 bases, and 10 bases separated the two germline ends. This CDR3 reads CASSFGGWTGELFF. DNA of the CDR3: TGTGCCAGCAGCTTCGGAGGATGGACCGGGGAGCTGTTTTTT. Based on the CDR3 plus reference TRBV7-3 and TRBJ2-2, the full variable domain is GAGVSQTPSNKVTEKGKYVELRCDPISGHTALYWYRQSLGQGPEFLIYFQGTGAADDSGLPNDRFFAVRPEGSVSTLKIQRTERGDSAVYLCASSFGGWTGELFFGEGSRLTVL.

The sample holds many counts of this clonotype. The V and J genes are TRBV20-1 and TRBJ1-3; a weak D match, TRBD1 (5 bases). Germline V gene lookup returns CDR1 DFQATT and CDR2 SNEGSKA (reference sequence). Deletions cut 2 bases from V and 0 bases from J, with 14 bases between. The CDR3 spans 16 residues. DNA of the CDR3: TGCAGTGCTAGACTCCGGGACGGAAACTCTGGAAACACCATATATTTT. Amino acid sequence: CSARLRDGNSGNTIYF.

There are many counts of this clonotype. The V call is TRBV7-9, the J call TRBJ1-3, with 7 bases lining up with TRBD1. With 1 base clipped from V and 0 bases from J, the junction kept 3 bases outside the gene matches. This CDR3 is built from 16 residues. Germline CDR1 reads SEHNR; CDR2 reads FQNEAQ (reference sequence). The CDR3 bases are TGTGCCAGCAGCTTAGAGGGGACAGACTCTGGAAACACCATATATTTT. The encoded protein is CASSLEGTDSGNTIYF.

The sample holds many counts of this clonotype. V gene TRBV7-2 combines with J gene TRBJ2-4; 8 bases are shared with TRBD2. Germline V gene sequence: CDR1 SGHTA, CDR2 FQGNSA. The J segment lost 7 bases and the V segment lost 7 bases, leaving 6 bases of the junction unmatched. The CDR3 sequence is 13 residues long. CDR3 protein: CASKRESTNIQYF. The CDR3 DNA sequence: TGTGCCAGCAAGCGGGAGTCAACGAACATTCAGTACTTC. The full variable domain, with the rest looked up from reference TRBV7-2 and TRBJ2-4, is GAGVSQSPSNKVTEKGKDVELRCDPISGHTALYWYRQSLGQGLEFLIYFQGNSAPDKSGLPSDRFSAERTGGSVSTLTIQRTQQEDSAVYLCASKRESTNIQYFGAGTRLSVL.

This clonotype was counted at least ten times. CDR3 region: CASSRDIQETQYF. The DNA for the CDR3 is TGTGCCAGCAGCCGGGACATCCAAGAGACCCAGTACTTC. The V gene is TRBV11-2, the J gene TRBJ2-5; tentatively, D is TRBD1 (6 bases). Germline assignment: CDR1 SGHAT and CDR2 FQNNGV. This CDR3 spans 13 amino acids. Trimming cost V 5 bases and J 1 base, with 8 bases left between them.

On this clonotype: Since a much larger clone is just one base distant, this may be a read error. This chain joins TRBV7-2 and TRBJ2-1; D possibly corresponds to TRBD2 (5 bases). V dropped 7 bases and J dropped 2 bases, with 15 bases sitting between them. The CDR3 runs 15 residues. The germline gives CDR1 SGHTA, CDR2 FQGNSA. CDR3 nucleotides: TGTGCCAGCATCTTGGCGAGCGGACCCTACAATGAGCAGTTCTTC. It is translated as CASILASGPYNEQFF.

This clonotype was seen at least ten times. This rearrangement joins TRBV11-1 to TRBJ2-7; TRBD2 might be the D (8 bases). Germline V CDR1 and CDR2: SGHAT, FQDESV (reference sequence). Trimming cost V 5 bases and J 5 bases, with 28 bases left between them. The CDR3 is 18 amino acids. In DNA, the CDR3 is TGTGCCAGCAGCCGCCAGGGGGGAATACGGGAGGGCCCCGACGAGCAGTACTTC. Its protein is CASSRQGGIREGPDEQYF.

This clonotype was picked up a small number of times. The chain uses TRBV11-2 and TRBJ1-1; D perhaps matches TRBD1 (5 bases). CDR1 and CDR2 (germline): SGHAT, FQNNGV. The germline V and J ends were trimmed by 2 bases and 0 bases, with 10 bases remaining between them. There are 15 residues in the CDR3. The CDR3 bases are TGTGCCAGCAGCTTAAGGGGACGGCTGAACACTGAAGCTTTCTTT. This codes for CASSLRGRLNTEAFF.

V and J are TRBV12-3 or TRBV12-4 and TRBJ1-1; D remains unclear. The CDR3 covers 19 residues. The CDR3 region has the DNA TGTACCTTCTGTTTAGGAAGCCGGTACGGAAACACCATGAACACTGAAGCTTTCTTT. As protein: CTFCLGSRYGNTMNTEAFF.